Listed below are T cell receptor beta chains from one sample, sequenced in a study of cytomegalovirus exposure and HLA in healthy donors. Only in-frame clones appear in the TCRdb table, and some are missing; sequencing was by immunoSEQ multiplex PCR. The data show fewer than 200,000 clones, about 85% seen once. The material sequenced was PBMCs. These receptors were obtained from a man between 18 and 35 years old in good health and CMV-seropositive. Both conserved end residues are part of each CDR3. The D gene is left open where the match is weak. A clone size is listed for some rows: how often the clone was seen (once, few, many), or a class if it is expanded.

D: .
V: TRBV9
size: .
J: TRBJ1-2
length: 14
CDR3: CASSQEGLSDGYTF
DNA: TGTGCCAGCAGCCAGGAGGGGTTAAGTGATGGCTACACCTTC

D: .
V: TRBV29-1
size: .
J: TRBJ1-2
length: 13
CDR3: CSVDPTGPYGYTF
DNA: TGCAGCGTTGACCCGACAGGCCCCTATGGCTACACCTTC

D: TRBD1
V: TRBV7-9
size: .
J: TRBJ1-1
length: 16
CDR3: CASSLVVRGPSTEAFF
DNA: TGTGCCAGCAGCTTAGTGGTGAGGGGGCCGAGCACTGAAGCTTTCTTT

D: TRBD1
V: TRBV6-5
size: .
J: TRBJ1-3
length: 14
CDR3: CASRNRGPGNTIYF
DNA: TGTGCCAGCAGGAACAGGGGGCCGGGAAACACCATATATTTT

D: .
V: TRBV5-6
size: .
J: TRBJ1-4
length: 16
CDR3: CASAPRTGSTNEKLFF
DNA: TGTGCCAGCGCCCCCCGTACAGGGAGCACTAATGAAAAACTGTTTTTT

D: TRBD1
V: TRBV6-5
size: once
J: TRBJ1-1
length: 15
CDR3: CASTTSGTGSSEAFF
DNA: TGTGCCAGCACTACATCCGGGACAGGGTCTTCTGAAGCTTTCTTT

D: .
V: TRBV6-5
size: .
J: TRBJ2-6
length: 14
CDR3: CASSLDSRANGLTF
DNA: TGTGCCAGCAGTTTGGACAGTAGGGCCAACGGCCTGACTTTC

D: .
V: TRBV19
size: .
J: TRBJ1-2
length: 11
CDR3: CASNPGYGYTF
DNA: TGTGCCAGTAACCCGGGGTATGGCTACACCTTC

D: TRBD1
V: TRBV14
size: .
J: TRBJ1-5
length: 15
CDR3: CASSQEGQRNQPQHF
DNA: TGTGCCAGCAGCCAAGAGGGACAGAGGAATCAGCCCCAGCATTTT

D: .
V: TRBV5-5
size: .
J: TRBJ1-1
length: 11
CDR3: CASSLNIEAFF
DNA: TGTGCCAGCAGCTTGAACATTGAAGCTTTCTTT

D: .
V: TRBV9
size: .
J: TRBJ1-2
length: 14
CDR3: CASSAKGRVDGYTF
DNA: TGTGCCAGCAGCGCTAAAGGGAGAGTGGACGGCTACACCTTC

D: .
V: TRBV28
size: .
J: TRBJ2-1
length: 11
CDR3: CASSLGSEQFF
DNA: TGTGCCAGCAGTTTAGGGAGTGAGCAGTTCTTC

D: TRBD1
V: TRBV4-3
size: .
J: TRBJ2-1
length: 15
CDR3: CASSQQRTGTYEQFF
DNA: TGCGCCAGCAGCCAACAAAGGACAGGGACATATGAGCAGTTCTTC

D: .
V: TRBV7-5
size: few
J: TRBJ1-5
length: 14
CDR3: CAVIGGRGNQPQHF
DNA: TGTGCAGTAATAGGGGGCAGAGGCAATCAGCCCCAGCATTTT

D: .
V: TRBV19
size: .
J: TRBJ2-3
length: 17
CDR3: CASSIGVWTPGPDTQYF
DNA: TGTGCCAGTAGTATAGGGGTTTGGACACCAGGGCCAGATACGCAGTATTTT

D: .
V: TRBV13
size: .
J: TRBJ2-7
length: 13
CDR3: CASSLAPQGEQYF
DNA: TGTGCCAGCAGCTTGGCACCTCAGGGGGAGCAGTACTTC

D: TRBD2
V: TRBV27
size: .
J: TRBJ2-5
length: 14
CDR3: CASAGLAGTETQYF
DNA: TGTGCCAGCGCAGGACTAGCGGGGACAGAGACCCAGTACTTC

D: .
V: TRBV4-3
size: .
J: TRBJ2-5
length: 17
CDR3: CASSQESRERQQETQYF
DNA: TGCGCCAGCAGCCAAGAGAGTCGTGAGCGTCAGCAAGAGACCCAGTACTTC

D: TRBD1
V: TRBV10-3
size: .
J: TRBJ1-6
length: 14
CDR3: CAIRTGETSSPLHF
DNA: TGTGCCATCCGGACAGGGGAAACGAGTTCACCCCTCCACTTT

D: .
V: TRBV10-3
size: .
J: TRBJ1-4
length: 14
CDR3: CAISEKYGYEKLFF
DNA: TGTGCCATCAGTGAGAAATACGGGTATGAAAAACTGTTTTTT

D: .
V: TRBV14
size: .
J: TRBJ2-7
length: 15
CDR3: CASSRKSGLTYEQYF
DNA: TGTGCCAGCAGCAGGAAGAGCGGTCTTACCTACGAGCAGTACTTC

D: TRBD1
V: TRBV5-6
size: once
J: TRBJ1-4
length: 15
CDR3: CASSGGQGAGEKLFF
DNA: TGTGCCAGCAGCGGGGGACAGGGGGCGGGTGAAAAACTGTTTTTT

D: TRBD1
V: TRBV18
size: .
J: TRBJ1-2
length: 15
CDR3: CASSGTGALDYGYTF
DNA: TGTGCCAGCTCAGGGACAGGGGCGCTCGACTATGGCTACACCTTC

D: TRBD1
V: TRBV4-3
size: .
J: TRBJ2-7
length: 15
CDR3: CASSQHRGRTYEQYF
DNA: TGCGCCAGCAGCCAGCACAGGGGACGAACCTACGAGCAGTACTTC

D: .
V: TRBV18
size: .
J: TRBJ2-3
length: 14
CDR3: CASSPRAWVDTQYF
DNA: TGTGCCAGCTCACCACGAGCGTGGGTAGATACGCAGTATTTT

D: TRBD1
V: TRBV6-6
size: .
J: TRBJ2-3
length: 15
CDR3: CASSRDRGSSDTQYF
DNA: TGTGCCAGCAGCCGGGACAGGGGAAGTTCGGATACGCAGTATTTT

D: TRBD2
V: TRBV7-2
size: .
J: TRBJ2-3
length: 17
CDR3: CASSLDGLAGGYDTQYF
DNA: TGTGCCAGCAGCTTAGATGGGCTAGCGGGGGGCTACGACACGCAGTATTTT

D: .
V: TRBV5-6
size: .
J: TRBJ2-5
length: 13
CDR3: CASSFGGAETQYF
DNA: TGTGCCAGCAGCTTTGGCGGCGCGGAGACCCAGTACTTC

D: TRBD1
V: TRBV6-5
size: .
J: TRBJ1-2
length: 11
CDR3: CASSNRGGYTF
DNA: TGTGCCAGCAGTAACAGGGGCGGCTACACCTTC

D: .
V: TRBV12-2
size: .
J: TRBJ2-1
length: 19
CDR3: CASRPKSSGGAGSGNEQFF
DNA: TGTGCAAGTCGCCCCAAGTCTAGCGGGGGGGCCGGGAGTGGGAATGAGCAGTTCTTC

D: .
V: TRBV12-5
size: once
J: TRBJ2-5
length: 14
CDR3: CATSPGRVEETQYF
DNA: TGTGCTACCTCCCCCGGCAGGGTCGAGGAGACCCAGTACTTC

D: .
V: TRBV5-1
size: .
J: TRBJ2-2
length: 14
CDR3: CASSVYLNTGELFF
DNA: TGCGCCAGCAGCGTATACCTAAACACCGGGGAGCTGTTTTTT

D: .
V: TRBV19
size: .
J: TRBJ2-2
length: 15
CDR3: CASNRDTFNTGELFF
DNA: TGTGCCAGTAACCGGGACACCTTTAACACCGGGGAGCTGTTTTTT

D: .
V: TRBV5-1
size: .
J: TRBJ1-2
length: 13
CDR3: CASSLMGEGGYTF
DNA: TGCGCCAGCAGCTTGATGGGGGAGGGTGGCTACACCTTC

D: .
V: TRBV11-2
size: .
J: TRBJ1-2
length: 14
CDR3: CASSLDGTNYGYTF
DNA: TGTGCCAGCAGCTTAGACGGGACTAACTATGGCTACACCTTC

D: TRBD1
V: TRBV27
size: .
J: TRBJ1-6
length: 14
CDR3: CASSLWTGRSPLHF
DNA: TGTGCCAGCAGTTTATGGACAGGGCGTTCACCCCTCCACTTT

D: TRBD1
V: TRBV5-1
size: .
J: TRBJ2-7
length: 15
CDR3: CASSERTGVVDEQYF
DNA: TGCGCCAGCAGCGAAAGGACAGGGGTGGTCGACGAGCAGTACTTC

D: TRBD1
V: TRBV30
size: .
J: TRBJ2-5
length: 12
CDR3: CAWDRGHETQYF
DNA: TGTGCCTGGGACAGGGGGCATGAGACCCAGTACTTC

D: .
V: TRBV30
size: .
J: TRBJ1-2
length: 11
CDR3: CAWSYYDGYTF
DNA: TGTGCCTGGAGCTACTACGATGGCTACACCTTC

D: .
V: TRBV7-3
size: .
J: TRBJ2-7
length: 14
CDR3: CASSLQGGGYEQYF
DNA: TGTGCCAGCAGCCTCCAAGGGGGGGGCTACGAGCAGTACTTC

D: TRBD2
V: TRBV6-8
size: .
J: TRBJ2-6
length: 17
CDR3: CASTFTSGLTGANGLTF
DNA: TGTGCCAGCACCTTTACTAGCGGTTTGACTGGGGCCAACGGCCTGACTTTC

D: .
V: TRBV4-1
size: .
J: TRBJ1-2
length: 13
CDR3: CASSQDPGYGYTF
DNA: TGCGCCAGCAGCCAAGATCCGGGCTATGGCTACACCTTC

D: .
V: TRBV14
size: .
J: TRBJ2-1
length: 16
CDR3: CASSQEWAAGYNEQFF
DNA: TGTGCCAGCAGCCAAGAGTGGGCAGCCGGTTACAATGAGCAGTTCTTC

D: .
V: TRBV27
size: .
J: TRBJ1-2
length: 14
CDR3: CASSISWQGYGYTF
DNA: TGTGCCAGCAGTATCAGTTGGCAGGGCTATGGCTACACCTTC

D: TRBD1
V: TRBV4-1
size: .
J: TRBJ2-7
length: 13
CDR3: CASSLRQGNEQYF
DNA: TGCGCCAGCAGCCTCCGACAGGGCAACGAGCAGTACTTC

D: TRBD2
V: TRBV10-3
size: .
J: TRBJ2-5
length: 15
CDR3: CAIRPSGGARETQYF
DNA: TGTGCCATCAGACCTAGCGGGGGGGCCAGGGAGACCCAGTACTTC

D: .
V: TRBV10-3
size: .
J: TRBJ2-7
length: 14
CDR3: CAISEAGGAYEQYF
DNA: TGTGCCATCAGCGAGGCGGGCGGGGCTTACGAGCAGTACTTC

D: .
V: TRBV6-6
size: .
J: TRBJ1-5
length: 16
CDR3: CASSYSDSFGNQPQHF
DNA: TGTGCCAGCAGTTACTCGGACTCTTTCGGCAATCAGCCCCAGCATTTT

D: .
V: TRBV9
size: .
J: TRBJ2-7
length: 13
CDR3: CASSTQGSYEQYF
DNA: TGTGCCAGCAGCACACAGGGTTCCTACGAGCAGTACTTC

D: .
V: TRBV19
size: few
J: TRBJ1-2
length: 11
CDR3: CASSMIGGYTF
DNA: TGTGCCAGTAGTATGATCGGGGGCTACACCTTC